These 28 T cell receptor beta chains were all obtained from the same sample, sequenced in a study of patients and donors after allogeneic stem cell transplantation. TCRdb independently ran MiXCR on the RT-PCR reads; one entry per CDR3 protein. The sample has about a million distinct CDR3 sequences; 15% to 20% are singletons. Sequences were obtained from blood, either unsorted or a sorted T cell fraction (not recorded which). The receptors stem from a human donor who was either an allogeneic HSCT recipient or a stem cell or donor lymphocyte infusion donor (not recorded which). It is not recorded whose cells these are; they may come from a transplant donor.

In its sample, this clonotype was seen a few times. The rearrangement joins TRBV20-1 to TRBJ1-1; TRBD1 might be the D (6 bases). The CDR3 has 16 residues. Trimming cost V 6 bases and J 5 bases, with 25 bases left between them. Germline CDR1 and CDR2: DFQATT and SNEGSKA (reference sequence). The CDR3 nucleotides are TGCAGTGCCGAAACGTCATTAACAGGGAGAAGGACTGAAGCTTTCTTT. Translation gives CSAETSLTGRRTEAFF.

This clonotype was detected a few times. The gene calls are TRBV6-5 and TRBJ2-5; 8 nucleotides match TRBD2. The V segment lost 2 bases and the J segment 5 bases; nucleotides outside the gene matches: 7. CDR3 size: 15 residues. CDR1 and CDR2 from the germline V gene are MNHEY and SVGAGI. CDR3 sequence (DNA): TGTGCCAGCAGTTACGGGCGGGGGGAAGGGGAGACCCAGTACTTC. Residues: CASSYGRGEGETQYF.

This clonotype was counted many times. This chain connects TRBV6-1 to TRBJ1-1; 7 bases align to TRBD1. J was trimmed by 7 bases and V by 6 bases; bases with no gene match: 14. Germline lookup yields CDR1 MNHNS and CDR2 SASEGT. The CDR3 runs to 15 residues. As DNA, the CDR3 is TGTGCCAGCAGAACAGGGGCCCTTACTACAAATGAAGCTTTCTTT. As protein: CASRTGALTTNEAFF.

This chain connects TRBV27 to TRBJ2-2; a weak D match, TRBD2 (5 bases). The CDR3 totals 13 residues. Trimming took 8 bases from V and 2 from J, leaving 9 bases between them. Germline loops: CDR1 MNHEY, CDR2 SMNVEV (reference sequence). In nucleotides, the CDR3 is TGTGCCAGCCGAGGGATCAACACCGGGGAGCTGTTTTTT. Translation gives CASRGINTGELFF.

This clonotype came up a few times. J is TRBJ1-2 and V is TRBV15; 7 bases fit TRBD1. There are 18 residues in the CDR3. The V and J ends lost 5 bases and 4 bases, in that order; junction bases with no gene match: 19. Germline V gene data show CDR1 as LNHNV and CDR2 as YYDKDF (reference sequence). CDR3: CATSPRRVRGVESYGYTF. CDR3 nucleotide sequence: TGTGCCACCAGCCCCCGAAGGGTCAGGGGGGTTGAAAGCTATGGCTACACCTTC.

The CDR3 loop is CASSGPGSISYEQYF. As DNA, the CDR3 is TGTGCCAGCAGCGGACCGGGAAGCATCTCCTACGAGCAGTACTTC. The V call is TRBV4-2, the J call TRBJ2-7, with D possibly being TRBD2 (5 bases). The CDR3 consists of 15 residues. CDR1 LGHNA and CDR2 YNFKEQ come from the germline V gene. V shed 5 bases and J shed 0 bases, with 14 bases lying between them.

The J gene is TRBJ2-5, the V gene TRBV10-3, with TRBD2 matching over 10 bases. V lost 0 bases, J lost 5 bases, and 12 bases stayed unmatched. Looked up from germline, CDR1 is ENHRY and CDR2 is SYGVKD. CDR3 length: 18 residues. Here the CDR3 reads CAISESSLAGEGVETQYF. The CDR3 nucleotides read TGTGCCATCAGTGAGTCTAGCCTAGCGGGAGAAGGCGTGGAGACCCAGTACTTC.

This chain connects TRBV10-3 to TRBJ1-6, with D uncertain. The CDR3 has 15 residues. Germline values: CDR1 ENHRY, CDR2 SYGVKD. V lost 0 bases, J lost 7 bases, and 10 bases lay in between. CDR3 amino acids: CAISESWQTNSPLHF. The CDR3 coding sequence is TGTGCCATCAGTGAGTCGTGGCAGACCAATTCACCCCTCCACTTT.

The chain carries TRBV2 and TRBJ2-5, with D uncertain. The germline V gene has CDR1 SNHLY and CDR2 FYNNEI. The germline V and J ends were trimmed by 6 bases and 7 bases, with 12 bases remaining between them. The CDR3 spans 12 residues. CDR3 coding DNA: TGTGCCAGCAGCTCGGTAGTAGTGACCCAGTACTTC. Protein: CASSSVVVTQYF.

This clonotype appeared a few times. This chain uses TRBV6-2 or TRBV6-3 with TRBJ2-6, with TRBD1 as a possible D gene (6 bases). Per the germline V gene, CDR1 is MNHEY and CDR2 is SVGEGT. The CDR3 consists of 16 residues. With 0 bases removed from V and 2 bases from J, the gap between germline ends came to 8 bases. The CDR3 coding sequence is TGTGCCAGCAGTTACTCGTACAGGGCTGGGGCCAACGTCCTGACTTTC. The encoded protein is CASSYSYRAGANVLTF.

The chain links TRBV12-3 or TRBV12-4 to TRBJ1-2, with a possible D match to TRBD1 (5 bases). Between the trimmed V and J ends, which lost 6 bases and 8 bases, there was a span of 16 bases. The CDR3 totals 13 residues. The CDR3: CASSISGMRGYTF. Here the CDR3 DNA reads TGTGCCAGCAGCATTTCAGGGATGAGGGGCTACACCTTC.

The chain is built from TRBV7-2 and TRBJ2-5; D call uncertain. Trimming left V 5 bases short and J 5 bases short, with 18 bases between. The CDR3 consists of 15 residues. Germline V lookup: CDR1 SGHTA, CDR2 FQGNSA. CDR3 region: CASSRRGPLGETQYF. DNA for the CDR3: TGTGCCAGCAGCCGACGTGGGCCTCTGGGGGAGACCCAGTACTTC.

CDR3 in amino acids: CASSPSVGNSPLHF. CDR3 nucleotides: TGTGCCAGCAGCCCCTCGGTCGGCAACTCACCCCTCCACTTT. The chain employs TRBV7-8 and TRBJ1-6; no clear D. The V end was cut by 5 bases, the J end by 10 bases, with 15 bases between. CDR3 length: 14 amino acids. Germline V CDR1 and CDR2: SGHVS, FQNEAQ.

The chain is built from TRBV7-9 and TRBJ2-5; maybe TRBD2 (5 bases). The CDR3 consists of 15 residues. The germline V gene encodes CDR1 SEHNR and CDR2 FQNEAQ (reference sequence). The V end lost 5 bases, the J end lost 5 bases, and 18 bases lay between the germline ends. CDR3 protein: CASSHPGLTAETQYF. As DNA, the CDR3 is TGTGCCAGCAGCCATCCTGGACTGACTGCGGAGACCCAGTACTTC.

This clonotype has just a few counts. The rearrangement joins TRBV24-1 to TRBJ2-7, with a tentative D call TRBD2 (6 bases). Germline V gene data show CDR1 as KGHDR and CDR2 as SFDVKD. The germline V and J ends were trimmed by 2 bases and 7 bases, with 11 bases remaining between them. CDR3 length: 13 residues. For the CDR3, the DNA is TGTGCCACCAGTGATTGGAGGGGCGGGGAGCAGTACTTC. Translation: CATSDWRGGEQYF.

The CDR3 here is CSVDGRGKGGGYTF. CDR3 coding DNA: TGCAGCGTTGATGGCAGGGGCAAAGGTGGTGGCTACACCTTC. The chain is built from TRBV29-1 and TRBJ1-2; a weak D match, TRBD1 (6 bases). Germline V gene sequence: CDR1 SQVTM, CDR2 ANQGSEA. V was clipped by 3 bases and J by 7 bases, with 18 bases between them. The CDR3 has 14 amino acids.

This clonotype was found a few times. The CDR3: CASSLTPGGLADDANTGELFF. DNA of the CDR3: TGTGCCAGCAGCTTGACCCCGGGGGGACTAGCGGACGACGCGAACACCGGGGAGCTGTTTTTT. The chain combines TRBV11-2 with TRBJ2-2; 11 bases agree with TRBD2. Germline-derived CDR1 and CDR2 are SGHAT and FQNNGV. There are 21 residues in the CDR3. Trimming at V came to 3 bases and at J to 0 bases, leaving 15 bases not matched to a gene.

This chain uses TRBV20-1 with TRBJ2-1, with TRBD2 matching over 12 bases. This CDR3 is 14 amino acids long. Trimming at V came to 4 bases and at J to 7 bases, leaving 5 bases not matched to a gene. CDR1 is DFQATT, CDR2 SNEGSKA, per germline (reference sequence). CDR3 amino acids: CSATTSGSVNEQFF. The CDR3 DNA follows: TGCAGTGCTACGACTAGCGGGAGTGTTAATGAGCAGTTCTTC.

The V call is TRBV7-7, the J call TRBJ2-1; the match to TRBD2 covers 14 bases. After removal of 5 bases from V and 1 base from J, the junction contained 10 bases not matched to a gene. CDR1 is SSHAT, CDR2 FNYEAQ, per germline (reference sequence). The CDR3 is 19 residues long. The chain's CDR3 is CASSASGTSGRVSYNEQFF. CDR3 bases: TGTGCCAGCAGCGCCTCCGGGACTAGCGGGAGAGTATCCTACAATGAGCAGTTCTTC.

This clonotype was counted a few times. This rearrangement joins TRBV12-3 or TRBV12-4 to TRBJ2-1; 7 positions match TRBD2. The CDR3 runs 17 residues. Unmatched junction bases numbered 11, after V lost 5 bases and J lost 1 base. The CDR3 is CASSPLRAGVSYNEQFF. DNA for the CDR3: TGTGCCAGCAGTCCATTACGCGCGGGAGTGTCCTACAATGAGCAGTTCTTC.

The chain combines TRBV9 with TRBJ2-7, with D uncertain. In germline, CDR1 is SGDLS, CDR2 YYNGEE. V shed 0 bases and J shed 1 base, with 8 bases lying between them. This CDR3 comprises 14 residues. The CDR3 is CASSVEMGSYEQYF. In DNA, the CDR3 is TGTGCCAGCAGCGTAGAAATGGGATCCTACGAGCAGTACTTC.

The genes are TRBV29-1 and TRBJ2-3; 8 nucleotides align to TRBD1. Germline V gene data show CDR1 as SQVTM and CDR2 as ANQGSEA. This CDR3 region has 14 residues. This chain's CDR3 is CSFQGATSTDTQYF. CDR3 in DNA: TGCAGTTTTCAGGGGGCGACTAGCACAGATACGCAGTATTTT.

This clonotype was picked up many times. The V call is TRBV4-2, the J call TRBJ1-1, with 9 nucleotides matching TRBD1. V gave up 5 bases and J gave up 3 bases; unmatched junction bases: 4. The CDR3 contains 14 residues. In germline, CDR1 is LGHNA, CDR2 YNFKEQ. CDR3 in amino acids: CASSSTGGDTEAFF. In DNA form, the CDR3 reads TGTGCCAGCAGCTCGACAGGGGGGGACACTGAAGCTTTCTTT.

This clonotype occurred a few times. One junction end disagrees with the germline gene, perhaps due to a read error. The rearrangement links TRBV3-1 to TRBJ1-1; D possibly corresponds to TRBD1 (6 bases). The CDR3 totals 13 residues. Germline V gene lookup returns CDR1 LGHDT and CDR2 YNNKEL (reference sequence). The CDR3 region is CASSQDGSGEVDF. CDR3 DNA: TGTGCCAGCAGCCAAGATGGGTCAGGGGAGGTGGATTTT.

This clonotype was observed a few times. The chain couples TRBV12-3 or TRBV12-4 to TRBJ1-1; the match to TRBD1 covers 9 bases. CDR3 size: 12 residues. V dropped 6 bases and J dropped 11; count of bases not matched to a gene: 7. CDR3 sequence reads: CASSLGQGWAFF. CDR3 nucleotide sequence: TGTGCCAGCAGCTTGGGACAGGGTTGGGCTTTCTTT.

The rearrangement links TRBV5-1 to TRBJ2-7; 9 bases align to TRBD2. Germline V gene lookup returns CDR1 SGHRS and CDR2 YFSETQ. With 3 bases clipped from V and 0 bases from J, the junction kept 7 bases outside the gene matches. The CDR3 loop spans 16 amino acids. The CDR3 sequence is CASSSGLAQSSYEQYF. The CDR3 DNA reads as TGCGCCAGCAGCTCCGGACTAGCGCAGAGCTCCTACGAGCAGTACTTC.

The genes are TRBV20-1 and TRBJ2-7; 7 bases are shared with TRBD2. The trim removed 3 bases at V and 5 bases at J, leaving 22 bases unmatched. The CDR3 covers 18 residues. Germline V lookup: CDR1 DFQATT, CDR2 SNEGSKA (reference sequence). CDR3: CSARPPSGRGSMVDEQYF. CDR3 DNA: TGCAGTGCTAGGCCCCCTTCGGGTCGCGGGAGTATGGTGGACGAGCAGTACTTC.

A few counts support this clonotype. The chain links TRBV30 to TRBJ1-4; D unresolved. Germline V gene lookup returns CDR1 GTSNPN and CDR2 SVGIG (reference sequence). V lost 4 bases and J 0 bases, leaving 21 bases between the germline ends. The CDR3 has 18 amino acids. The CDR3 nucleotides are TGTGCCTGGACCCATTGGGAAAGGAGTCCCGCAACTAATGAAAAACTGTTTTTT. Its translation is CAWTHWERSPATNEKLFF. The full variable domain, in which reference TRBV30 and TRBJ1-4 provide the parts outside the CDR3, is SQTIHQWPATLVQPVGSPLSLECTVEGTSNPNLYWYRQAAGRGLQLLFYSVGIGQISSEVPQNLSASRPQDRQFILSSKKLLLSDSGFYLCAWTHWERSPATNEKLFFGSGTQLSVL.